The 6 T cell receptor beta chains listed next were all sequenced from one sample in a study of shared clonotypes between healthy human individuals. The protocol was immunoSEQ multiplex PCR, while the TCRdb copy is restricted to in-frame clones and leaves out a portion. The sample shows roughly 1,100,000 clones, 70% to 80% of them seen only once. What was sequenced was memory CD4+ T cells sorted from blood. As for subset: CD45RA-negative fraction. These receptors originate from a man between 18 and 29 years old in good health.

The V gene is TRBV4-3, the J gene TRBJ2-1; TRBD2 aligns across 8 bases. Germline V gene data show CDR1 as LGHNA and CDR2 as YSLEER. J gave up 7 bases and V 3 bases, and 8 bases lay outside the gene matches. The CDR3 contains 15 residues. Here the CDR3 DNA reads TGCGCCAGCAGCCAGGCCCCGACTAGCGTAAATGAGCAGTTCTTC. It yields the protein CASSQAPTSVNEQFF.

V usage is TRBV11-3 and J usage is TRBJ2-2; unclear D gene. V lost 0 bases, J lost 6 bases, and 5 bases lay in between. Germline V gene lookup returns CDR1 SGHNT and CDR2 YENEEA. CDR3 length: 13 amino acids. In nucleotides, the CDR3 is TGTGCCAGCAGCTTAGAAGCCTCCGGGGAGCTGTTTTTT. This sequence encodes CASSLEASGELFF.

J is TRBJ2-2 and V is TRBV7-2; TRBD2 might be the D (6 bases). Germline loops: CDR1 SGHTA, CDR2 FQGNSA. CDR3 length: 15 residues. The germline V and J ends were trimmed by 3 bases and 0 bases, with 8 bases remaining between them. The CDR3 nucleotides read TGTGCCAGCAGCTTCGGGGGTTCGAACACCGGGGAGCTGTTTTTT. Its translation: CASSFGGSNTGELFF.

The table lists this clone with a count of one. The J gene is TRBJ1-5, the V gene TRBV10-3, with D tentatively TRBD1 (5 bases). The CDR3 spans 15 residues. Trimming took off 2 bases at V and 0 bases at J, with 8 bases between the two ends. CDR1 ENHRY and CDR2 SYGVKD come from the germline V gene. DNA for the CDR3: TGTGCCATCAGTGAGACAGGTTATAGCAATCAGCCCCAGCATTTT. It encodes CAISETGYSNQPQHF.

The chain joins TRBV5-1 to TRBJ2-3, with TRBD2 identical over 7 bases. This CDR3 is built from 15 residues. Germline values: CDR1 SGHRS, CDR2 YFSETQ. Losses at the gene ends were 4 bases for V and 2 bases for J; bases not matched to a gene: 7. The CDR3 coding sequence is TGCGCCAGCAGCGCGGAGGGGACTATCACAGATACGCAGTATTTT. This codes for CASSAEGTITDTQYF.

This clone appeared a few times. The chain is built from TRBV7-9 and TRBJ2-7; tentative D call: TRBD1 (6 bases). The germline V gene has CDR1 SEHNR and CDR2 FQNEAQ (reference sequence). V was trimmed by 5 bases and J by 0 bases, leaving 17 bases between them. The CDR3 loop spans 16 amino acids. The CDR3 coding sequence is TGTGCCAGCAGCAATCATGGACAGTCGTTCTCCTACGAGCAGTACTTC. Protein: CASSNHGQSFSYEQYF.